This T cell receptor (beta chain) was obtained from a study of vaccination and CD4 T cells after COVID-19 (dated by TCRdb to between 2020 and 2023). Turning to the overall study: Convalescent patients had a positive SARS-CoV-2 result on nasal swab PCR, and of these patients, several had mild disease and one had severe disease. In the convalescent cohort there were six males and four females, among whom were two Hispanic individuals, seven Caucasians, two Asians and one multiracial person. Two doses of either the Pfizer-BioNTech BNT162b2 vaccine (n=8) or the Moderna mRNA-1273 vaccine (n=2) were administered to participants. Post-COVID blood samples from convalescent patients were collected a median of roughly 100 days after diagnosis, with a range of roughly 35 to 180 days. Post-vaccine blood samples were obtained a median of around 74 days after the second vaccine dose, with a range of about 13 to 250 days. Culture stimuli were overlapping spike peptide pools from SARS-CoV-2 and from the common cold coronaviruses HCoV-NL63, HCoV-OC43 and HCoV-229E. As controls, cultures received a CEFX viral epitope pool (the positive control), an HIV-1 Nef peptide pool (the negative control), or no peptide at all. In 10 COVID-19 convalescent patients and a handful of infection-naive healthy vaccine recipients, the spike-specific CD4+ TCR repertoire before mRNA vaccination was compared with the repertoire after mRNA vaccination. What the study reported, not specific to this receptor: Of the vaccine-specific clones found in convalescent patients, nearly all (304 of 307) were mono-reactive for SARS-CoV-2 spike instead of being cross-reactive with common cold coronaviruses. Among the post-vaccine SARS-CoV-2-reactive clones in convalescent patients, a median about 87% showed up only after vaccination, which suggests vaccine-specific priming. Only a relatively small number of convalescent patients were included in the study, and early timepoints following natural infection were not analyzed. An increase in the median number of SARS-CoV-2-reactive clonotypes from approximately 21 after infection to roughly 38 after vaccination was observed, but the change was not found to be significant.

Concerning this clonotype itself: What antigen it recognizes has not been identified. No base qualities exist here, and no much larger clone lies one base off it.

Library preparation employed PCR. DNA from cultured CD4+ T cells underwent TCR sequencing with the Oncomine TCR Beta short-read assay at the Johns Hopkins FTIC core. The QIAamp micro DNA kit was used to extract genomic DNA from the cultured CD4+ T cells. Oncomine TCR Beta libraries from cultured CD4+ T cells were pooled using unique dual indexes and sequenced on an Illumina iSeq 100. The source study handled its data this way. Non-productive sequences were removed, and CDR3s not starting with C, not ending with F or W, or shorter than 7 amino acids were discarded. The MANAFEST web application identified antigen-specific clonotypes by comparing peptide-stimulated wells against reference wells and other culture wells. To be called positive, a clone needed an FDR below 0.05, an odds ratio above 5, and a productive frequency above 0.1% in at least two of three replicate wells. A clonotype was classed as cross-reactive if the clonotype showed significant expansion both in SARS-CoV-2 spike wells and in at least one common cold coronavirus spike condition. Levenshtein distances (stringdist) and unrooted phylogenetic trees (ape) in R version 3.6.1 were used to assess CDR3 homology. The public reads were reanalyzed by TCRdb: fastp trimming at Q25, MiXCR alignment, in-frame beta chains only. Records with the same CDR3 protein are collapsed into one entry carrying the most frequent genes and DNA. What appears here as the V and J calls and clone size reflects TCRdb's work, not the paper's. Across this sample there are roughly 17,000 distinct CDR3 sequences, with around 30% seen only once. 15% to 18% of the sample is taken by the ten largest.

The CDR3 covers 15 residues, taking in both the cysteine and the phenylalanine. The only DNA kept is the CDR3, 45 bases in frame from the first base. V is pared back by 3 bases and J by 0 bases, with 9 bases lying between the germline termini. What this sample's treatment or condition label stands for: approximately 11-day PBMC culture with coronavirus spike peptide pools or control peptides (ViraFEST assay). The ViraFEST assay was used in the study, in which antigen-specific T cells were expanded with peptide pools and expanded clonotypes were subsequently identified by TCR sequencing. Positive SARS-CoV-2 PCR tests in the convalescent patients dated from March to December 2020, before Alpha, Beta and Delta variants emerged in the United States. About 2 million PBMCs per well were cultured in IMDM with approximately 5.5% human AB serum and approximately 9.1 IU/ml IL-2, plus 10 ug/ml peptide pools. Half of the culture medium was replaced with fresh IL-2-containing medium on days 3 and 7. After approximately 11 days of culture, CD4+ T cells were isolated by negative selection with the EasySep CD4+ T cell isolation kit. Ficoll-Paque Plus gradient centrifugation was used to isolate PBMCs from whole blood, and the isolated PBMCs were then either used fresh or cryopreserved at -140C. In general, triplicate wells were set up for every culture condition.

The sequencing input was cultured CD4+ T cells from blood. The chain is assembled from TRBV12-3 or TRBV12-4 and TRBJ1-5; a tentative D call is TRBD1 (5 bases match). The receptor's source is a human donor with COVID-19. The DNA sequence reads TGTGCCAGCAGTTTGAGAGACAGTAGCAATCAGCCCCAGCATTTT. Translation gives CASSLRDSSNQPQHF.